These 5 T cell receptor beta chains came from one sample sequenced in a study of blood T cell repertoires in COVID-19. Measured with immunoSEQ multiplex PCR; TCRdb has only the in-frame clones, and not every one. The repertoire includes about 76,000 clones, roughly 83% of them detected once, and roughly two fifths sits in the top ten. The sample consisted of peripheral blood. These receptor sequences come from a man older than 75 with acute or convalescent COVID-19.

CDR3 DNA sequence: TGCGCCAGCAGCCAAGATTTGGGCAGAGTCTACGAGCAGTACTTC. This encodes CASSQDLGRVYEQYF. The chain combines TRBV4-1 with TRBJ2-7; D is uncertain. V gave up 0 bases and J gave up 3 bases, with 12 bases separating them. Germline CDR1 reads MGHRA; CDR2 reads YSYEKL. The CDR3 runs to 15 residues.

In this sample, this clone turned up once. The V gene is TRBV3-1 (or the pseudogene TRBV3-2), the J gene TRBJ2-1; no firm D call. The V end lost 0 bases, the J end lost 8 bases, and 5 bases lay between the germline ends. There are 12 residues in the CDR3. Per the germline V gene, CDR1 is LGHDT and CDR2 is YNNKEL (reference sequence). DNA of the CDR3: TGTGCCAGCAGCCAAGAGGGCTATGAGCAGTTCTTC. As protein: CASSQEGYEQFF.

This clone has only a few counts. The CDR3 is CASSPLVGGLGANVLTF. The CDR3 DNA sequence: TGTGCCAGCAGTCCATTAGTTGGGGGGTTAGGGGCCAACGTCCTGACTTTC. The V call is TRBV27, the J call TRBJ2-6, with a tentative D call TRBD2 (6 bases). The germline V and J ends were trimmed by 5 bases and 4 bases, with 18 bases remaining between them. CDR3 length: 17 amino acids. Germline V gives CDR1 MNHEY, CDR2 SMNVEV (reference sequence). Looking up the rest from reference TRBV27 and TRBJ2-6 gives the full variable domain: EAQVTQNPRYLITVTGKKLTVTCSQNMNHEYMSWYRQDPGLGLRQIYYSMNVEVTDKGDVPEGYKVSRKEKRNFPLILESPSPNQTSLYFCASSPLVGGLGANVLTFGAGSRLTVL.

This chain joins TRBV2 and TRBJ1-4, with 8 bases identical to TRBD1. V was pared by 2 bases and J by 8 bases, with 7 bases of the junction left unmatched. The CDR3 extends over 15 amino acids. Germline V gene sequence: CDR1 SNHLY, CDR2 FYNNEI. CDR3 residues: CASSELQGVREKLFF. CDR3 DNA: TGTGCCAGCAGTGAATTACAGGGGGTTAGGGAAAAACTGTTTTTT.

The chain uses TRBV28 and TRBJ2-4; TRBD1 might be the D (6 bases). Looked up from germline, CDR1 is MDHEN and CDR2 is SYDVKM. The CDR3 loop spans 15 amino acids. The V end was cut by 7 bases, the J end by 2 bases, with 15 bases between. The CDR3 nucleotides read TGTGCCAGCAATACAGGGAAAAACTCCAAAAACATTCAGTACTTC. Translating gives CASNTGKNSKNIQYF.